This T cell receptor (beta chain) is drawn from a study of cytomegalovirus exposure and HLA in healthy donors. Study-level points and caveats: According to the study, some 160 TCR beta chains were cytomegalovirus-associated. In the 130 or so validation repertoires, 85% to 95% of cluster scores exceeded 0, per a later analysis.

The repertoire was sequenced with immunoSEQ multiplex PCR; TCRdb's copy has only in-frame clones and lacks some. The repertoire holds 150,000 to 200,000 clones, with 84% as singletons. CDR3 length: 14 residues. Trimming stripped 4 bases from V and 0 bases from J, with 9 bases between. Per germline, CDR1 MDHEN and CDR2 SYDVKM. Details on this clone: Its antigen is not known.

This clonotype originated in a man in his late teens or twenties in good health and CMV-seropositive. The chain carries TRBV28 and TRBJ1-1, with D possibly matching TRBD1 (5 bases). The material sequenced was PBMCs. The CDR3 sequence: CASSSGHMNTEAFF. The CDR3, as DNA: TGTGCCAGCAGTTCTGGACACATGAACACTGAAGCTTTCTTT.